A single sample gave rise to the 6 T cell receptor delta chains below, sequenced in a study of gamma-delta chains in newborns, infants, children. TCRdb used CATT to re-call clones from the reads. The sample holds 4,000 to 5,000 delta-chain clones, around 3% seen once. Source material: blood. The origin of the receptors is a child who was a newborn, infant or young child, either healthy, febrile or measles-vaccinated (not recorded which).

This clone was seen a handful of times. This may come from a read error, since a much larger clone is one base off. The chain links TRDV2 to TRDJ2; 8 positions agree with TRDD3. The CDR3 has 19 amino acids. The germline gives CDR1 GEAIGNYY, CDR2 EKD. Here the CDR3 reads CACGTLLGATLDLTAQLFF. As DNA, the CDR3 is TGTGCCTGTGGCACCTTACTGGGGGCTACCCTCGATTTGACAGCACAACTCTTCTTT.

On this clone itself: A much larger clone lies a single base off, so this may be a read error. The CDR3 nucleotides are TGTGCCTGTGACATGATGGGGGATCCATTCTCCTGCGACACCCGACAGATGTTTTTC. It codes for CACDMMGDPFSCDTRQMFF. V usage is TRDV2 and J usage is TRDJ3, with 8 bases matching TRDD3. This CDR3 contains 19 residues. Germline lookup yields CDR1 GEAIGNYY and CDR2 EKD.

A word on this clone: Since a much larger clone is just one base distant, this may be a read error. The chain recombines TRDV2 with TRDJ3; 9 bases are a match to TRDD3. V dropped 3 bases and J dropped 0; count of bases not matched to a gene: 8. There are 19 residues in the CDR3. Germline lookup yields CDR1 GEAIGNYY and CDR2 EKD. The CDR3 DNA reads TGTGCCTGTGACGCCGGGGGATACCTCAGCTCCTGGGACACCCGACAGATGTTTTTC. This gives the protein CACDAGGYLSSWDTRQMFF.

On this clone: TCRdb assigns this DNA the protein of a much larger clone, which departs from its translation at residue 12; this likely reflects a read error, and the protein shown comes from translating the DNA. The chain joins TRDV2 to TRDJ3; D unclear. CDR3 size: 20 residues. The V end lost 3 bases, the J end lost 2 bases, and 22 bases lay between the germline ends. Germline assignment: CDR1 GEAIGNYY and CDR2 EKD. The CDR3 coding sequence is TGTGCCTGTGACCGTATTACGGGTTCACCTCTCACCTGGGACACCCGACAGATGTTTTTC. Its translation is CACDRITGSPLTWDTRQMFF.

Details on this clone: With a far larger clone one base away, a read error is the likely cause. The chain recombines TRDV2 with TRDJ1, with 9 bases aligning to TRDD3. Trimming took 0 bases from V and 3 from J; bases not matched to a gene: 22. The CDR3 spans 21 residues. Germline V gene lookup returns CDR1 GEAIGNYY and CDR2 EKD. This chain's CDR3 is CACDTVPTYLGIRRGPDKLIF. CDR3 nucleotides: TGTGCCTGTGACACCGTTCCGACGTACTTGGGGATACGAAGGGGACCCGATAAACTCATCTTT.

In this sample, this clone turned up a few times. Only one base separates this from a far larger clonotype, so it likely reflects a read error. This sample includes further DNA sequences coding for the same CDR3. The chain couples TRDV2 to TRDJ1; TRDD3 aligns across 8 bases. The CDR3 extends over 14 amino acids. Germline V gene sequence: CDR1 GEAIGNYY, CDR2 EKD. J was trimmed by 2 bases and V by 2 bases; bases with no gene match: 3. The chain's CDR3 is CACDILGATDKLIF. The CDR3 bases are TGTGCCTGTGACATACTGGGGGCTACCGATAAACTCATCTTT.